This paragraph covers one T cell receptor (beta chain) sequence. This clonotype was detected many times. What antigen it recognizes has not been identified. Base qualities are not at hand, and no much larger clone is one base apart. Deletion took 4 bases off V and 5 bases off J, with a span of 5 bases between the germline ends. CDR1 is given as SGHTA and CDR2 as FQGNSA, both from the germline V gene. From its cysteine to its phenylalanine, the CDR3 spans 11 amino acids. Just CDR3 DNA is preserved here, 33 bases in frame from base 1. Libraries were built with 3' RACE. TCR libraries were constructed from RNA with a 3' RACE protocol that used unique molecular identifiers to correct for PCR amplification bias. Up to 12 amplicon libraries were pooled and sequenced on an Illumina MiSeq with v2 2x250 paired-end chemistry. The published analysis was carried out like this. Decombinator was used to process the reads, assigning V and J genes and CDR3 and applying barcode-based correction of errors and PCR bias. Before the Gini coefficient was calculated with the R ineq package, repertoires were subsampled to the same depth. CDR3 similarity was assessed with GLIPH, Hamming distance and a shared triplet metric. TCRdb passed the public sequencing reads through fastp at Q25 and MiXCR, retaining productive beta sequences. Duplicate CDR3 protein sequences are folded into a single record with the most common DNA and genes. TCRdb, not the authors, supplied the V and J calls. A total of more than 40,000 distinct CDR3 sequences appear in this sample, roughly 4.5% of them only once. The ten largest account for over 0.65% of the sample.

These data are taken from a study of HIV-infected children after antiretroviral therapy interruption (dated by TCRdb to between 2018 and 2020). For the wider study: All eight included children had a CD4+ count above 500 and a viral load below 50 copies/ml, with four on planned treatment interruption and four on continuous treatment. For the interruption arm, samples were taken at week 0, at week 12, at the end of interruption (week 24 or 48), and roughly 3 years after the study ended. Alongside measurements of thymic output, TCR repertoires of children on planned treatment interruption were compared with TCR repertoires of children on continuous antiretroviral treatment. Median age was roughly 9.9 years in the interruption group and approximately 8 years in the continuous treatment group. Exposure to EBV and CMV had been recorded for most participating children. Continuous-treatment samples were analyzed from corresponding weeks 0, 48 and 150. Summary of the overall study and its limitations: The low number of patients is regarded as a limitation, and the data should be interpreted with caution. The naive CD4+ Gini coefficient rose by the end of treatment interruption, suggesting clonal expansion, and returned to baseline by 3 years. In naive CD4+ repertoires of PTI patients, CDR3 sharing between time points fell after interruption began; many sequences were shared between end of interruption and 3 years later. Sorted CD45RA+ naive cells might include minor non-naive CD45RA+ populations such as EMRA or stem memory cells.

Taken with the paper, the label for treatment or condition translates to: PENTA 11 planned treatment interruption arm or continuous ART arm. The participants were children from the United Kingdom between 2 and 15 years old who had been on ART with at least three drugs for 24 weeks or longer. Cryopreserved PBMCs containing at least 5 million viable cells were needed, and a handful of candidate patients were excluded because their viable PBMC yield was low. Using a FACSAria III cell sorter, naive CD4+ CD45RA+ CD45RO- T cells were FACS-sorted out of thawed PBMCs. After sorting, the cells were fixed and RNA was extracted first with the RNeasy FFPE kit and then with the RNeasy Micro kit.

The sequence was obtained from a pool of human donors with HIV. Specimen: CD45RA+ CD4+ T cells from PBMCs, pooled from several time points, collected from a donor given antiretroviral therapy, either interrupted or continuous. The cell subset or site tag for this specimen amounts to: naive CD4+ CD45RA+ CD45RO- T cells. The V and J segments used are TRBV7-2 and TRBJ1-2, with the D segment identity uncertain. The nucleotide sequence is TGTGCCAGCAGCTCACTGTATGGCTACACCTTC. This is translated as CASSSLYGYTF.